This passage covers 29 T cell receptor beta chains from one sample sequenced in a study of beta chain features in type 1 diabetes (dated by TCRdb to the late 2010s). The library was obtained by the immunoSEQ multiplex PCR assay. The entire amount of isolated RNA was reverse transcribed using the High Capacity cDNA Reverse Transcription Kit, so the sequenced TCRB transcripts were expressed ones. TCRdb took this table from immuneACCESS and kept in-frame rearrangements with V and J called. Such tables lack part of the clones; where checked against another copy, unresolved V genes explain under half of the gap, and the rest is unexplained. Across this sample there are a few hundred thousand clones, with approximately 15% seen only once. The top ten clones comprise roughly 0.033% of the sample. Sequencing was done on a sample of naive CD4+ T cells from blood. The cell subset or site label, read with the paper, signifies: true naive CD4+ T cells. The receptors were gathered from a man in his thirties or forties in good health.

This chain uses TRBV20-1 with TRBJ2-7; D unresolved. Trimming left V 3 bases short and J 7 bases short, with 7 bases between. The V gene's germline CDR1 is DFQATT and CDR2 SNEGSKA (reference sequence). The CDR3 sequence is 10 residues long. The CDR3 protein is CSASMGEQYF. CDR3 coding DNA: TGCAGTGCTAGTATGGGGGAGCAGTACTTC.

This chain links TRBV5-1 with TRBJ2-3; TRBD2 agrees at 8 bases. CDR3 length: 15 amino acids. Germline lookup yields CDR1 SGHRS and CDR2 YFSETQ. Unmatched junction bases numbered 6, after V lost 6 bases and J lost 0 bases. CDR3 sequence reads: CASKELAASTDTQYF. The CDR3 bases are TGCGCCAGCAAAGAACTAGCGGCTAGCACAGATACGCAGTATTTT.

The rearrangement joins TRBV19 to TRBJ1-1; 8 bases map to TRBD1. The CDR3 contains 15 residues. J gave up 4 bases and V 9 bases, and 13 bases lay outside the gene matches. Germline V gene data show CDR1 as LNHDA and CDR2 as SQIVND (reference sequence). The CDR3 spells CASKRGDGQGTEAFF. Here the CDR3 DNA reads TGTGCCAGCAAGCGGGGAGACGGACAGGGCACTGAAGCTTTCTTT.

The CDR3 DNA sequence: TGTGCCAGCAGCTCGGGCGGGAGGCTCGACAATGAGCAGTTCTTC. Its protein is CASSSGGRLDNEQFF. J is TRBJ2-1 and V is TRBV5-4, with 8 bases fitting TRBD2. CDR1 is SGHNT, CDR2 YYREEE, per germline (reference sequence). The CDR3 length is 15 residues. J was trimmed by 5 bases and V by 3 bases; bases with no gene match: 7.

This clone was observed a handful of times. The V call is TRBV25-1, the J call TRBJ1-5, with TRBD1 as a possible D gene (5 bases). V dropped 6 bases and J dropped 7 bases, with 10 bases sitting between them. The germline V gene has CDR1 MGHDK and CDR2 SYGVNS. This CDR3 region has 12 residues. CDR3 nucleotide sequence: TGTGCCAGCAGAGAGGGGACCCAGCCCCAGCATTTT. This codes for CASREGTQPQHF. Combining the CDR3 with reference TRBV25-1 and TRBJ1-5 gives the whole variable domain EADIYQTPRYLVIGTGKKITLECSQTMGHDKMYWYQQDPGMELHLIHYSYGVNSTEKGDLSSESTVSRIRTEHFPLTLESARPSHTSQYLCASREGTQPQHFGDGTRLSIL.

A few counts support this clone. The V and J genes are TRBV15 and TRBJ2-2; D remains unclear. Trimming stripped 0 bases from V and 5 bases from J, with 7 bases between. CDR1 is LNHNV, CDR2 YYDKDF, per germline (reference sequence). This CDR3 contains 14 residues. The CDR3 spells CATSREKGTGELFF. The CDR3 coding sequence is TGTGCCACCAGCAGAGAAAAGGGAACCGGGGAGCTGTTTTTT. Supplemented by reference TRBV15 and TRBJ2-2, the full variable domain reads DAMVIQNPRYQVTQFGKPVTLSCSQTLNHNVMYWYQQKSSQAPKLLFHYYDKDFNNEADTPDNFQSRRPNTSFCFLDIRSPGLGDTAMYLCATSREKGTGELFFGEGSRLTVL.

This clone was detected only a few times. J is TRBJ2-4 and V is TRBV19, with 7 nucleotides matching TRBD2. The CDR3 loop spans 15 amino acids. Trimming took 3 bases from V and 7 from J; bases not matched to a gene: 9. Germline V CDR1 and CDR2: LNHDA, SQIVND (reference sequence). This CDR3 reads CASSIMGPGGNIQYF. In DNA form, the CDR3 reads TGTGCCAGTAGTATTATGGGGCCCGGGGGGAACATTCAGTACTTC.

This clone came up a few times. V usage is TRBV7-2 and J usage is TRBJ2-1; TRBD2 agrees at 10 bases. This CDR3 has 18 residues. Unmatched junction bases numbered 13, after V lost 4 bases and J lost 4 bases. The V gene's germline CDR1 is SGHTA and CDR2 FQGNSA. DNA of the CDR3: TGTGCCAGCAGCTCTGGACTAGCGGTATCGTCTCTTTACAATGAGCAGTTCTTC. This encodes CASSSGLAVSSLYNEQFF.

The rearrangement joins TRBV18 to TRBJ1-1; perhaps TRBD1 as D (6 bases). The germline V gene encodes CDR1 KGHSH and CDR2 LQKENI. The CDR3 totals 17 residues. The V end was cut by 4 bases, the J end by 0 bases, with 18 bases between. CDR3 nucleotides: TGTGCCAGCTCACTCCGGACAGTTTCCCCCATGAACACTGAAGCTTTCTTT. Translated: CASSLRTVSPMNTEAFF.

The sample holds one count of this clone. The chain employs TRBV15 and TRBJ1-4, with 7 bases lining up with TRBD1. After removal of 8 bases from V and 5 bases from J, the junction contained 5 bases not matched to a gene. Germline loops: CDR1 LNHNV, CDR2 YYDKDF (reference sequence). The CDR3 consists of 13 residues. The CDR3 sequence is CATAGTVNEKLFF. The CDR3 bases are TGTGCCACCGCGGGGACAGTCAATGAAAAACTGTTTTTT.

This clone was counted a few times. Other DNA sequences within the sample encode an identical CDR3. The V call is TRBV9, the J call TRBJ2-3; the D gene could be TRBD1 or TRBD2 (5 bases each). Looked up from germline, CDR1 is SGDLS and CDR2 is YYNGEE. The CDR3 covers 13 residues. Trimming shortened V by 2 bases and J by 1 base, and 5 bases separated the two germline ends. The CDR3 nucleotides read TGTGCCAGCAGCGTGGGGGGCACAGATACGCAGTATTTT. It translates to CASSVGGTDTQYF.

The rearrangement joins TRBV27 to TRBJ2-2; 9 bases line up with TRBD1. Germline CDR1 reads MNHEY; CDR2 reads SMNVEV (reference sequence). With V trimmed by 5 bases and J by 1 base, 14 bases remained unmatched. The CDR3 contains 19 residues. The CDR3 loop reads CASSTRDRVDIRNTGELFF. DNA for the CDR3: TGTGCCAGCAGTACCCGGGACAGGGTAGATATTAGGAACACCGGGGAGCTGTTTTTT.

This clone has only a few counts. V and J are TRBV29-1 and TRBJ1-2, with D possibly being TRBD1 (5 bases). The CDR3 runs 13 residues. Germline V gives CDR1 SQVTM, CDR2 ANQGSEA. The germline V and J ends were trimmed by 5 bases and 2 bases, with 12 bases remaining between them. CDR3 residues: CSVIPGRNYGYTF. The CDR3 DNA reads as TGCAGCGTTATCCCGGGGCGGAACTATGGCTACACCTTC.

In this sample, this clone turned up a few times. V usage is TRBV9 and J usage is TRBJ1-3; 8 positions match TRBD1. The CDR3 length is 14 residues. Germline V CDR1 and CDR2: SGDLS, YYNGEE. The trim removed 3 bases at V and 4 bases at J, leaving 3 bases unmatched. CDR3 nucleotide sequence: TGTGCCAGCAGCGCCGACAGGGGAGGAAACACCATATATTTT. Translated: CASSADRGGNTIYF.

In this sample, this clone turned up a few times. V is TRBV14 and J is TRBJ2-3; 8 bases fit TRBD2. The CDR3 contains 16 residues. Germline assignment: CDR1 SGHDN and CDR2 FVKESK. V shed 3 bases, J shed 4 bases, and the junction held 9 bases outside the gene matches. The CDR3 DNA reads as TGTGCCAGCAGCCAGGGAGGGACTAGGAGGGCAGATACGCAGTATTTT. Protein: CASSQGGTRRADTQYF.

CDR3 amino acids: CASSALGRDTQYF. The DNA for the CDR3 is TGTGCCAGCAGCGCCCTAGGGAGGGATACGCAGTATTTT. This chain joins TRBV7-3 and TRBJ2-3; tentative D call: TRBD2 (6 bases). Germline V gene lookup returns CDR1 SGHTA and CDR2 FQGTGA. There are 13 residues in the CDR3. The V end lost 5 bases, the J end lost 6 bases, and 12 bases lay between the germline ends.

This chain connects TRBV19 to TRBJ1-2, with 8 positions matching TRBD1. Germline V CDR1 and CDR2: LNHDA, SQIVND (reference sequence). This CDR3 contains 15 residues. J lost 5 bases, V lost 3 bases, and 8 bases had no gene match. CDR3: CASSIPGQALYGYTF. The CDR3 nucleotides read TGTGCCAGTAGTATTCCGGGACAGGCTCTATATGGCTACACCTTC.

This clone was picked up a small number of times. The chain uses TRBV9 and TRBJ2-3; 7 positions match TRBD1. V was clipped by 3 bases and J by 4 bases; unmatched bases: 14. This CDR3 comprises 17 residues. Germline V CDR1 and CDR2: SGDLS, YYNGEE. CDR3 protein: CASSATSTGSLADTQYF. DNA for the CDR3: TGTGCCAGCAGCGCCACTTCGACAGGGTCATTGGCAGATACGCAGTATTTT.

This clone was counted only a few times. The chain joins TRBV7-9 to TRBJ2-5, with D perhaps TRBD1 or TRBD2 (5 bases each). CDR3 length equals 16 residues. Germline V CDR1 and CDR2: SEHNR, FQNEAQ (reference sequence). V was clipped by 5 bases and J by 5 bases, with 21 bases between them. CDR3 region: CASSNPSGGHGETQYF. The DNA of the CDR3 is TGTGCCAGCAGCAACCCTAGTGGGGGTCATGGGGAGACCCAGTACTTC. The full variable domain, its missing parts supplied by reference TRBV7-9 and TRBJ2-5, is DTGVSQNPRHKITKRGQNVTFRCDPISEHNRLYWYRQTLGQGPEFLTYFQNEAQLEKSRLLSDRFSAERPKGSFSTLEIQRTEQGDSAMYLCASSNPSGGHGETQYFGPGTRLLVL.

J is TRBJ2-5 and V is TRBV9, with 7 bases matching TRBD2. The trim removed 4 bases at V and 7 bases at J, leaving 16 bases unmatched. The length of the CDR3 is 16 residues. Germline assignment: CDR1 SGDLS and CDR2 YYNGEE. DNA of the CDR3: TGTGCCAGCAGCCCAGAGGGCGGATATGGGGGGGTGACCCAGTACTTC. Amino acids: CASSPEGGYGGVTQYF.

This clone was found a few times. The V call is TRBV30, the J call TRBJ2-2; D gene ambiguous. The CDR3 spans 14 residues. CDR1 is GTSNPN and CDR2 is SVGIG in the germline V gene (reference sequence). V lost 0 bases, J lost 2 bases, and 7 bases lay in between. The CDR3 here is CAWSVLSNTGELFF. CDR3 bases: TGTGCCTGGAGTGTACTTTCCAACACCGGGGAGCTGTTTTTT.

This clone was detected a few times. The rearrangement uses TRBV20-1 and TRBJ1-1; no clear D. V shed 3 bases and J shed 12 bases, with 8 bases lying between them. Per germline, CDR1 DFQATT and CDR2 SNEGSKA (reference sequence). The CDR3 runs 9 residues. The CDR3 DNA reads TGCAGTGCTAGCTCGGGGACTTTCTTT. Its protein is CSASSGTFF.

The chain joins TRBV11-1 to TRBJ2-1; D may match TRBD1 or TRBD2 (5 bases each). There are 16 residues in the CDR3. Germline lookup yields CDR1 SGHAT and CDR2 FQDESV (reference sequence). V was trimmed by 4 bases and J by 1 base, leaving 14 bases between them. DNA of the CDR3: TGTGCCAGCAGCTCGAGGTTGGGGACGTCCTACAATGAGCAGTTCTTC. Protein product: CASSSRLGTSYNEQFF.

This clone was seen a few times. The genes are TRBV5-1 and TRBJ2-1; D is perhaps TRBD2 (5 bases). Germline lookup yields CDR1 SGHRS and CDR2 YFSETQ. The CDR3 sequence is 14 residues long. With 2 bases removed from V and 5 bases from J, the gap between germline ends came to 11 bases. In DNA, the CDR3 is TGCGCCAGCAGCTTAGGCCCGAGGGACAATGAGCAGTTCTTC. Its protein product is CASSLGPRDNEQFF.

Comments on this clone: Other DNA sequences within the sample encode an identical CDR3. The rearrangement links TRBV9 to TRBJ1-2, with 8 bases fitting TRBD1. The V segment lost 2 bases and the J segment 2 bases; nucleotides outside the gene matches: 5. The germline V gene encodes CDR1 SGDLS and CDR2 YYNGEE. The CDR3 runs to 15 residues. DNA of the CDR3: TGTGCCAGCAGCGTCGGACAGGGTGGGAACTATGGCTACACCTTC. This gives the protein CASSVGQGGNYGYTF. The entire variable domain, with the rest obtained from reference TRBV9 and TRBJ1-2, is as follows: DSGVTQTPKHLITATGQRVTLRCSPRSGDLSVYWYQQSLDQGLQFLIQYYNGEERAKGNILERFSAQQFPDLHSELNLSSLELGDSALYFCASSVGQGGNYGYTFGSGTRLTVV.

V gene TRBV19 combines with J gene TRBJ2-3, with D perhaps assigned TRBD1 or TRBD2 (6 bases each). Germline V gene data show CDR1 as LNHDA and CDR2 as SQIVND (reference sequence). Trimming removed 3 bases at V and 2 bases at J, with 15 bases between. The CDR3 has 16 amino acids. The CDR3 sequence is CASSMLPGGLTDTQYF. The CDR3 DNA reads TGTGCCAGTAGTATGCTGCCCGGGGGCCTCACAGATACGCAGTATTTT.

This clone was counted only a few times. The V call is TRBV11-3, the J call TRBJ2-1; no clear D. This CDR3 spans 15 amino acids. Germline V gives CDR1 SGHNT, CDR2 YENEEA. The V end lost 2 bases, the J end lost 4 bases, and 12 bases lay between the germline ends. The CDR3, as DNA: TGTGCCAGCAGCTTAACGCGCTGGCATTACAATGAGCAGTTCTTC. It is translated as CASSLTRWHYNEQFF.

This clone was observed at least ten times. Relative to the germline gene, one junction end is altered; a read error may explain this. The chain couples TRBV29-1 to TRBJ2-1; D possibly matches TRBD1 or TRBD2 (5 bases each). Germline-derived CDR1 and CDR2 are SQVTM and ANQGSEA. The CDR3 loop spans 8 amino acids. The CDR3 loop is CSVEGELF. The CDR3 nucleotides read TGCAGCGTTGAGGGGGAGCTCTTC.

The table lists this clone with a few counts. The chain links TRBV5-1 to TRBJ2-3; no definite D call. Germline V lookup: CDR1 SGHRS, CDR2 YFSETQ. CDR3 length: 16 amino acids. V was cut by 4 bases and J by 3 bases, with 18 bases left in between. The CDR3 nucleotides are TGCGCCAGCAGCGACAACTTAGCAGCTTTTACAGATACGCAGTATTTT. Encoded protein: CASSDNLAAFTDTQYF.